This T cell receptor (beta chain) stems from a study of cytomegalovirus exposure and HLA in healthy donors. Study as a whole: Inside one of the first data releases sat 85 million or so unique TCRs taken from HLA-typed donors.

The CDR3 contains 14 residues. Trimming cost V 0 bases and J 5 bases; bases outside gene matches: 3. The germline V gene encodes CDR1 SGHNT and CDR2 YYREEE (reference sequence). The study ran its PCR with 60 Vbeta and 13 Jbeta primers. Sequencing used immunoSEQ multiplex PCR; TCRdb keeps in-frame clones, though not all of them. This table holds fewer than 55,000 clones, roughly 64% found once. Findings and caveats of the study: In vitro testing confirmed a few CMV-associated chains as specific for CMV antigens. The HLA-A and HLA-B alleles of most subjects were reportedly predicted accurately from TCR beta sequences. An ancestry cluster, one associated with Asian ancestry, reportedly showed fewer N-insertions than the approximately 670-donor mean in a later analysis.

Of note for this clone: The antigen remains undetermined.

The chain links TRBV5-4 to TRBJ2-7, with 9 positions matching TRBD2. Input material: PBMCs. This TCR was recovered from a man aged 60-69 years in good health and CMV-seropositive. DNA of the CDR3: TGTGCCAGCAGCTTGGGCGGGAGGGCCCACGAGCAGTACTTC. This sequence encodes CASSLGGRAHEQYF.